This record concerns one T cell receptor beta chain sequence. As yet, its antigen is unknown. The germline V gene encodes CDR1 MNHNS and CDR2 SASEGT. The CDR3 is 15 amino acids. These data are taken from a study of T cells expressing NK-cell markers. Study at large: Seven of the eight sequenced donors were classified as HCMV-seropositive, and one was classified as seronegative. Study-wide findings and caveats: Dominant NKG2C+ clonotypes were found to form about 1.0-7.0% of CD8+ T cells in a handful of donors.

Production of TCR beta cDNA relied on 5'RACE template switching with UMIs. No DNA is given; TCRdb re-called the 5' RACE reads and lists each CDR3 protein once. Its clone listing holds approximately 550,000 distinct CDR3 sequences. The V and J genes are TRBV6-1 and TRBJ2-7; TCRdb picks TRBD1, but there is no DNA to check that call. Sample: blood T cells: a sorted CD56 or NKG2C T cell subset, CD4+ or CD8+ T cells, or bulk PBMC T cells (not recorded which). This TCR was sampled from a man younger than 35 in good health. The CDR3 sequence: CASSVETGNNYEQYF.